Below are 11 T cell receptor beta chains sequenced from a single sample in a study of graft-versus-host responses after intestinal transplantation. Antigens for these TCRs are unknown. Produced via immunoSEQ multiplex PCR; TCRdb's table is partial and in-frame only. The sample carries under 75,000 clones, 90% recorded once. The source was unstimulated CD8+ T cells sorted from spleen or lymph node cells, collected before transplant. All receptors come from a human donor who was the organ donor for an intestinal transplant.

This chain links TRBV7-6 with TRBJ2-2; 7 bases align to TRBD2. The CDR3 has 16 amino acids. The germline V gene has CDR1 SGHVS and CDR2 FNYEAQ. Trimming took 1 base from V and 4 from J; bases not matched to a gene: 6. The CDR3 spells CASSLGPSGLTGELFF. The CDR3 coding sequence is TGTGCCAGCAGCTTAGGTCCTAGCGGCCTCACCGGGGAGCTGTTTTTT.

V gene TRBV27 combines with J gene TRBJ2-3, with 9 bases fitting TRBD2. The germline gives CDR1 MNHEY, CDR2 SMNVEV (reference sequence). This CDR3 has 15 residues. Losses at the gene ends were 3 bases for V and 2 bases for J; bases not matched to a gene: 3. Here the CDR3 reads CASSLERGVTDTQYF. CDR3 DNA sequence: TGTGCCAGCAGTTTGGAGCGGGGGGTCACAGATACGCAGTATTTT.

The CDR3: CASSEGSGGANTIYF. Written as DNA, the CDR3 is TGTGCCAGCAGTGAAGGTTCAGGGGGCGCGAACACCATATATTTT. V usage is TRBV2 and J usage is TRBJ1-3; 8 nucleotides line up with TRBD1. Germline-derived CDR1 and CDR2 are SNHLY and FYNNEI. The junction had 6 bases not matched to a gene; V was cut back by 1 base and J by 7 bases. The CDR3 loop spans 15 amino acids.

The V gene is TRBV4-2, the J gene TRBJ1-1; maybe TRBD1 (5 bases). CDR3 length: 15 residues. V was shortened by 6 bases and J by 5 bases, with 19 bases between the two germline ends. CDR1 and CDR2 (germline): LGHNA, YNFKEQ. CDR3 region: CASRTLQGGGTEAFF. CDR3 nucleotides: TGTGCCAGCAGGACACTCCAGGGAGGTGGGACTGAAGCTTTCTTT.

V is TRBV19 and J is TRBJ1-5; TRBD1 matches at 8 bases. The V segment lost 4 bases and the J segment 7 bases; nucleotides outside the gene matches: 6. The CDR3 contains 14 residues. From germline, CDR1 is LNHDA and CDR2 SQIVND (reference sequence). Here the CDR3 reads CASSTQGAYQPQHF. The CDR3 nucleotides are TGTGCCAGTAGTACCCAGGGGGCCTACCAGCCCCAGCATTTT.

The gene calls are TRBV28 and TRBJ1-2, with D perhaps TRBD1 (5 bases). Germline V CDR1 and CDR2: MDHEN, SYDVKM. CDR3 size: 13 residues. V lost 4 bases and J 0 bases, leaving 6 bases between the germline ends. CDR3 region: CASSSDTNYGYTF. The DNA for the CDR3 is TGTGCCAGCAGTTCGGACACTAACTATGGCTACACCTTC.

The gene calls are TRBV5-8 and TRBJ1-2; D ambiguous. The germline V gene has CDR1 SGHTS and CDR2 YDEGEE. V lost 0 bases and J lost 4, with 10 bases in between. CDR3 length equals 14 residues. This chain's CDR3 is CASSLAGDGYGYTF. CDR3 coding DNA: TGTGCCAGCAGCTTGGCTGGAGACGGCTATGGCTACACCTTC.

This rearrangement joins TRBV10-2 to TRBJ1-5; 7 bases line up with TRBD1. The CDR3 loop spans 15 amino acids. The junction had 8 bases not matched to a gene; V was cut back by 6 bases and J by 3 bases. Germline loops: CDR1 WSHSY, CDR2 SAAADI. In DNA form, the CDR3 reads TGCGCCAGCAGGGCTGTGACAGGGAACAATCAGCCCCAGCATTTT. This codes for CASRAVTGNNQPQHF.

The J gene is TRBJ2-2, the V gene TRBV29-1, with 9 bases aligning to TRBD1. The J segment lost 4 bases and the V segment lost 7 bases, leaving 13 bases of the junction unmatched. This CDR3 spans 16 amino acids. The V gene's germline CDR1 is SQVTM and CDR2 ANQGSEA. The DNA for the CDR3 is TGCAGCGCGAAAGGGACAGGGTCTGAAGTCACCGGGGAGCTGTTTTTT. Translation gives CSAKGTGSEVTGELFF.

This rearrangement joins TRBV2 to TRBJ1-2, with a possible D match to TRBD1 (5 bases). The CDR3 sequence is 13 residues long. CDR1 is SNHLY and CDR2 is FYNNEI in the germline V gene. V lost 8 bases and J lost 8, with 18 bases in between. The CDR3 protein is CASFVDSRPGYTF. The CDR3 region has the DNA TGTGCCAGCTTCGTTGACAGCCGTCCAGGCTACACCTTC.

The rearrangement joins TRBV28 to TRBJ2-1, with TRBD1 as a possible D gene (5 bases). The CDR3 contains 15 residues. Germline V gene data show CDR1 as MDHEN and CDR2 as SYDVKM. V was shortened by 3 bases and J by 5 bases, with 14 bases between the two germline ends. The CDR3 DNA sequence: TGTGCCAGCAGTTTGGGGCCCTGGTGGGACAATGAGCAGTTCTTC. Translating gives CASSLGPWWDNEQFF.